These T cell receptor beta chains were read from a single sample in a study of response to subunit inactivated influenza vaccine. In TCRdb, the RT-PCR reads were re-called with MiXCR into one record per CDR3 protein. The sample contains about 700,000 distinct CDR3 sequences, roughly 14% of which appear only once. Sample: PBMCs from blood, taken approximately 15 days before vaccination. Receptors were obtained from a man aged 45-65 years who received an inactivated influenza vaccine. Both conserved end residues are part of each CDR3. A D gene is named only where the DNA matches it firmly. Expanded clones are given a class, and other clones once, few, many or no size at all.

NA	TRBV28	TRBJ2-7	NA	TGTGCCTCCCCCGGGGAGGAGCAGTACTTC	CASPGEEQYF
NA	TRBV4-1	TRBJ2-7	TRBD2	TGCGCCAGCAGCTTCGGCGGGGGGGAGTTCTACGAGCAGTACTTC	CASSFGGGEFYEQYF
NA	TRBV11-1	TRBJ2-6	TRBD1	TGTGCCAGCAGCCCTTTACCGGGACAGGGAACGGCTGGGGCCAACGTCCTGACTTTC	CASSPLPGQGTAGANVLTF
NA	TRBV2	TRBJ2-7	NA	TGTGCCAGCAGTGAAACAGGGTCGGCCTACGAGCAGTACTTC	CASSETGSAYEQYF
NA	TRBV3-1	TRBJ2-3	NA	TGTGCCAGCAGCCACTCAGAGACAGCGACGTATAGCACAGATACGCAGTATTTT	CASSHSETATYSTDTQYF
NA	TRBV2	TRBJ2-2	NA	TGTGCCAGCAGTGATAGAACGAACACCGGGGAGCTGTTTTTT	CASSDRTNTGELFF
many	TRBV14	TRBJ2-7	NA	TGTGCCAGCAGTCCAACATGGACGGACTACGAGCAGTACTTC	CASSPTWTDYEQYF
many	TRBV20-1	TRBJ2-1	TRBD2	TGCAGTGCCTCACCGGGACCAGGGAGACTAGCGGGAGGAGATGAGCAGTTCTTC	CSASPGPGRLAGGDEQFF
NA	TRBV20-1	TRBJ2-7	NA	TGCAGTGCTAGTTCGCGGGGGGACAGGACCTACGAGCAGTACTTC	CSASSRGDRTYEQYF
NA	TRBV6-4	TRBJ2-4	NA	TGTGCCAGCAGTGACCCGGGACACTGGTGTATTCAGTACTTC	CASSDPGHWCIQYF
few	TRBV2	TRBJ1-5	NA	TGTGCCAGCAGAGCGGAGAGCCAGCCCCAGCATTTT	CASRAESQPQHF
few	TRBV12-3/TRBV12-4	TRBJ2-1	NA	TGTGCCAGCAGTCCGCAGGGGGGACGCTACAATGAGCAGTTCTTC	CASSPQGGRYNEQFF
NA	TRBV20-1	TRBJ2-7	NA	TGCAGTGCTAGAGATCTGGCTAGTCTTAAAAAGTACTTC	CSARDLASLKKYF
few	TRBV5-1	TRBJ2-3	NA	TGCGCCAGCGTAAGCCGGGACTTCCGCACAGATACGCAGTATTTT	CASVSRDFRTDTQYF
few	TRBV5-1	TRBJ2-2	NA	TGCGCCAGCAGCTTGGGAGCGTTGGGGAACACCGGGGAGCTGTTTTTT	CASSLGALGNTGELFF
many	TRBV3-1	TRBJ2-5	NA	TGTGCCAGCAGCCAAGATTTGCTGACAGCTATCCAAGAGACCCAGTACTTC	CASSQDLLTAIQETQYF
few	TRBV4-3	TRBJ1-6	NA	TGCGCCAGCAGCCAGAAGGCAGGGGATAATTCACCCCTCCACTTT	CASSQKAGDNSPLHF
many	TRBV20-1	TRBJ1-1	NA	TGCAGTGCGGATGGGGGGAATATTGAAGCTTTCTTT	CSADGGNIEAFF
NA	TRBV30	TRBJ2-6	NA	TGTGCCTGGAGTGTACAAGAAATCTCTGGGGCCAACGTCCTGACTTTC	CAWSVQEISGANVLTF
few	TRBV20-1	TRBJ1-6	NA	TGCAGTGCTCTCCCTGGGACACGGAGAAATTCACCCCTCCACTTT	CSALPGTRRNSPLHF
few	TRBV3-1	TRBJ1-5	NA	TGTGCCAGCAGCCAAGCAGGGGCGAATCAGCCCCAGCATTTT	CASSQAGANQPQHF
many	TRBV6-2/TRBV6-3	TRBJ2-1	NA	TGTGCCATCCAGGACCATAGCGACAATGAGCAGTTCTTC	CAIQDHSDNEQFF
few	TRBV29-1	TRBJ2-1	TRBD2	TGCAGCGTTGAAGGACTAGCGGGAGGTAATGAGCAGTTCTTC	CSVEGLAGGNEQFF
few	TRBV6-1	TRBJ1-6	NA	TGTGCCAGCAGTGATTCTTTGGGACGATCACCCCTCCACTTT	CASSDSLGRSPLHF
NA	TRBV7-2	TRBJ2-7	TRBD2	TGTGCCAGCAGCTTAGTTAGCGGGCCTTCCTACGAGCAGTACTTC	CASSLVSGPSYEQYF
few	TRBV20-1	TRBJ2-7	NA	TGCAGTGCTAGAGGGTTGAGGGAGTCCTACGAGCAGTACTTC	CSARGLRESYEQYF
NA	TRBV5-1	TRBJ2-3	TRBD2	TGCGCCAGCAGCGATGGGACTAGCAGTCGCACAGATACGCAGTATTTT	CASSDGTSSRTDTQYF
few	TRBV15	TRBJ2-2	NA	TGTGCCACCAGCCAGGGCCGGGACACCGGGGAGCTGTTTTTT	CATSQGRDTGELFF
few	TRBV7-2	TRBJ1-5	NA	TGTGCCAGCAGCACGGTGGCGGGTCGCAATCAGCCCCAGCATTTT	CASSTVAGRNQPQHF
NA	TRBV20-1	TRBJ2-7	NA	TGCAGTGCTAGGGGAAAGATGTACGAGCAGTACTTC	CSARGKMYEQYF